A selection of T cell receptor beta chains follows, all from one sample in a study of identical twins. TCRdb reanalysed the 5' RACE reads using MiXCR and keeps one entry per CDR3 protein. The data show approximately 620,000 distinct CDR3 sequences, with 8.6% seen just once and 0.98% held by the top ten. The sample also formed part of further work on yellow fever vaccine responses in identical twins.

The sequenced sample was PBMCs. These receptors were taken from a woman aged 18-29 years in good health. The CDR3 runs from the conserved cysteine through the conserved F or W.

j_gene: TRBJ2-2
v_gene: TRBV12-3/TRBV12-4
CDR3aa: CASTFANWFTGELFF

j_gene: TRBJ2-7
v_gene: TRBV14
CDR3aa: CASSQGLADYYEQYF

j_gene: TRBJ1-1
v_gene: TRBV28
CDR3aa: CASGEGALNTEAFF

j_gene: TRBJ2-4
v_gene: TRBV28
CDR3aa: CASTNRDRAKNIQYF

j_gene: TRBJ2-7
v_gene: TRBV7-2
CDR3aa: CASSLEPRGYEQYF

j_gene: TRBJ2-2
v_gene: TRBV29-1
CDR3aa: CSVESEIRGELFF

j_gene: TRBJ2-1
v_gene: TRBV6-2/TRBV6-3
CDR3aa: CASRRLLAGANNEQFF

j_gene: TRBJ2-5
v_gene: TRBV10-3
CDR3aa: CAISETGQDPETQYF

j_gene: TRBJ2-2
v_gene: TRBV25-1
CDR3aa: CASSEFLLNTGELFF

j_gene: TRBJ2-2
v_gene: TRBV5-6
CDR3aa: CASSLAVAENTGELFF

j_gene: TRBJ2-2
v_gene: TRBV7-9
CDR3aa: CASSMSWPANTGELFF

j_gene: TRBJ1-6
v_gene: TRBV28
CDR3aa: CASRELLGTNSPLHF

j_gene: TRBJ1-5
v_gene: TRBV20-1
CDR3aa: CSARDLPDQPQHF

j_gene: TRBJ2-6
v_gene: TRBV10-3
CDR3aa: CAISERSGANVLTF

j_gene: TRBJ2-7
v_gene: TRBV20-1
CDR3aa: CSARVLSSYEQYF

j_gene: TRBJ2-1
v_gene: TRBV7-9
CDR3aa: CASSPGAAGGPRNEQFF

j_gene: TRBJ2-7
v_gene: TRBV11-2
CDR3aa: CASSLDLSSYEQYF

j_gene: TRBJ2-7
v_gene: TRBV24-1
CDR3aa: CATSDLAGLSYEQYF

j_gene: TRBJ2-7
v_gene: TRBV10-3
CDR3aa: CAISDRQGLSYEQYF

j_gene: TRBJ2-5
v_gene: TRBV12-3/TRBV12-4
CDR3aa: CASSSRVGPSEETQYF

j_gene: TRBJ2-7
v_gene: TRBV12-3/TRBV12-4
CDR3aa: CASSGLDGYEQYF

j_gene: TRBJ2-2
v_gene: TRBV5-5
CDR3aa: CASSTGTVFGELFF

j_gene: TRBJ2-7
v_gene: TRBV15
CDR3aa: CATSRGSSGYSYEQYF

j_gene: TRBJ2-1
v_gene: TRBV7-2
CDR3aa: CASSFWGGGAEQFF

j_gene: TRBJ2-5
v_gene: TRBV5-1
CDR3aa: CASSTMRAQGLGGETQYF

j_gene: TRBJ2-7
v_gene: TRBV20-1
CDR3aa: CSARSSVYEQYF

j_gene: TRBJ2-2
v_gene: TRBV12-3/TRBV12-4
CDR3aa: CASNTGTMNTGELFF